The 20 T cell receptor beta chains listed next were all sequenced from one sample in a study of blood T cells in healthy people across ages. A J-beta primer mix and a sample-barcoded 5' primer were used in a second PCR of about 7 to 12 cycles. TCRdb re-derived calls from the 5' RACE reads in MiXCR, one entry per CDR3 protein. The table records around 1,500,000 distinct CDR3 sequences, 28% of them present only once. The sequenced sample consisted of blood. The origin of the receptors is a woman aged 25-40 years in good health.

Many counts were recorded for this clonotype. V and J are TRBV5-1 and TRBJ2-5; D tentatively fits TRBD1 or TRBD2 (5 bases each). The CDR3 loop spans 15 amino acids. CDR1 is SGHRS, CDR2 YFSETQ, per germline. The ends were cut back, 4 bases at V and 5 bases at J, with 18 bases in the middle. CDR3 coding DNA: TGCGCCAGCAGCAGCCGGGATCCCAGGGTGGAGACCCAGTACTTC. This gives the protein CASSSRDPRVETQYF. Combining the CDR3 with reference TRBV5-1 and TRBJ2-5 gives the whole variable domain KAGVTQTPRYLIKTRGQQVTLSCSPISGHRSVSWYQQTPGQGLQFLFEYFSETQRNKGNFPGRFSGRQFSNSRSEMNVSTLELGDSALYLCASSSRDPRVETQYFGPGTRLLVL.

The chain recombines TRBV2 with TRBJ1-2; 7 bases match TRBD1. The V and J ends lost 7 bases and 4 bases, in that order; junction bases with no gene match: 6. CDR1 is SNHLY, CDR2 FYNNEI, per germline. The length of the CDR3 is 13 residues. For the CDR3, the DNA is TGTGCCAGCACGGGACAGAGTGGCTATGGCTACACCTTC. It translates to CASTGQSGYGYTF.

The sample holds many counts of this clonotype. The chain is built from TRBV27 and TRBJ2-5; 7 bases agree with TRBD2. The CDR3 totals 13 residues. J was trimmed by 1 base and V by 4 bases; bases with no gene match: 0. Looked up from germline, CDR1 is MNHEY and CDR2 is SMNVEV (reference sequence). DNA for the CDR3: TGTGCCAGCAGTTGGGGGGGCCAAGAGACCCAGTACTTC. Encoded protein: CASSWGGQETQYF.

The V and J genes are TRBV28 and TRBJ2-7; D tentatively reads TRBD1 or TRBD2 (6 bases each). In germline, CDR1 is MDHEN, CDR2 SYDVKM. The CDR3 has 15 amino acids. The V and J ends lost 7 bases and 2 bases respectively, with 18 bases between them. This chain's CDR3 is CASTYGGHPPYEQYF. CDR3 nucleotide sequence: TGTGCCAGCACCTACGGGGGACATCCCCCCTACGAGCAGTACTTC.

This clonotype turned up a few times. The chain carries TRBV9 and TRBJ1-2; 7 bases line up with TRBD1. This CDR3 is built from 13 residues. Per germline, CDR1 SGDLS and CDR2 YYNGEE. The V gene end was trimmed by 2 bases and the J gene end by 7 bases; junction bases not matched to a gene: 5. CDR3 amino acids: CASSVITGVGYTF. The CDR3 DNA reads as TGTGCCAGCAGCGTCATAACAGGGGTTGGCTACACCTTC.

To note about this clonotype: A much larger clone is a single base away; this may be a read error. The V gene is TRBV12-3 or TRBV12-4, the J gene TRBJ2-5; no reliable D call. With 4 bases removed from V and 3 bases from J, the gap between germline ends came to 12 bases. This CDR3 has 14 amino acids. The CDR3 DNA is TGTGCCAGCAGTTCAAGCGACGGAAAAGAGACCCAGTACTTC. This gives the protein CASSSSDGKETQYF.

The CDR3 loop reads CASSLPSGLGAFF. In nucleotides, the CDR3 is TGTGCCAGCAGCTTACCGTCTGGCTTGGGAGCTTTCTTT. V gene TRBV11-2 combines with J gene TRBJ1-1; D remains unclear. This CDR3 region has 13 residues. The V end lost 2 bases, the J end lost 10 bases, and 14 bases lay between the germline ends. Germline CDR1 is SGHAT and CDR2 is FQNNGV. Full variable domain (rest looked up from reference TRBV11-2 and TRBJ1-1): EAGVAQSPRYKIIEKRQSVAFWCNPISGHATLYWYQQILGQGPKLLIQFQNNGVVDDSQLPKDRFSAERLKGVDSTLKIQPAKLEDSAVYLCASSLPSGLGAFFGQGTRLTVV.

This clonotype was picked up many times. The gene calls are TRBV4-1 and TRBJ2-3, with D maybe TRBD2 (6 bases). This CDR3 spans 15 amino acids. The V end was cut by 0 bases, the J end by 0 bases, with 7 bases between. The germline V gene encodes CDR1 MGHRA and CDR2 YSYEKL. CDR3 coding DNA: TGCGCCAGCAGCCAAGAGGAGGGGAGCACAGATACGCAGTATTTT. As protein: CASSQEEGSTDTQYF.

The count of this clonotype is one. V usage is TRBV20-1 and J usage is TRBJ1-5; TRBD1 aligns across 8 bases. J lost 0 bases, V lost 5 bases, and 6 bases had no gene match. The CDR3 runs 15 residues. Looked up from germline, CDR1 is DFQATT and CDR2 is SNEGSKA (reference sequence). This CDR3 is CSAYQGALSNQPQHF. The CDR3 bases are TGCAGTGCTTACCAGGGGGCCCTTAGCAATCAGCCCCAGCATTTT.

This sequence joins TRBV15 and TRBJ2-1; 7 bases are shared with TRBD1. V lost 4 bases, J lost 6 bases, and 6 bases stayed unmatched. This CDR3 has 14 residues. Germline CDR1 and CDR2: LNHNV and YYDKDF (reference sequence). CDR3: CATSTETGSNEQFF. For the CDR3, the DNA is TGTGCCACCAGCACAGAGACAGGGAGCAATGAGCAGTTCTTC.

Comment on this clonotype: One end of the junction varies from germline; a read error may be responsible. The rearrangement links TRBV5-1 to TRBJ2-7; tentatively, D is TRBD2 (5 bases). CDR3 length equals 14 residues. CDR1 is SGHRS and CDR2 is YFSETQ in the germline V gene. The CDR3 region has the DNA TGCGCCAGCAGCTTGGGATCTGGAGACTACGAGCAGGACTTC. This encodes CASSLGSGDYEQDF.

The chain links TRBV12-3 or TRBV12-4 to TRBJ2-2, with a tentative D call TRBD2 (6 bases). The CDR3 consists of 12 residues. V was shortened by 6 bases and J by 9 bases, with 11 bases between the two germline ends. CDR3 residues: CASSAGLRELFF. The CDR3 DNA reads TGTGCCAGCAGCGCGGGGTTGCGGGAGCTGTTTTTT.

This clonotype was counted between two and nine times. This chain links TRBV4-3 with TRBJ2-1; D uncertain. With 2 bases removed from V and 6 bases from J, the gap between germline ends came to 5 bases. This CDR3 spans 12 amino acids. The germline gives CDR1 LGHNA, CDR2 YSLEER. This chain's CDR3 is CASSQTVNEQFF. The DNA for the CDR3 is TGCGCCAGCAGCCAAACGGTCAATGAGCAGTTCTTC.

V and J are TRBV18 and TRBJ2-5; TRBD2 is a possible D gene (5 bases). The V end was cut by 5 bases, the J end by 4 bases, with 17 bases between. Germline values: CDR1 KGHSH, CDR2 LQKENI. CDR3 length: 15 residues. The CDR3 DNA is TGTGCCAGCTCATCCCATCCCGGGGAGAGAGAGACCCAGTACTTC. Protein product: CASSSHPGERETQYF.

In the case of this clonotype: One end of the junction varies from germline; a read error may be responsible. The chain combines TRBV27 with TRBJ2-5, with 11 bases lining up with TRBD2. This CDR3 region has 15 residues. Germline CDR1 and CDR2: MNHEY and SMNVEV (reference sequence). CDR3 in amino acids: CASSPTLAGVEAQYF. The DNA of the CDR3 is TGTGCCAGCAGTCCGACACTAGCGGGGGTAGAGGCCCAGTACTTC.

The CDR3 is CASSFGTNNNEQYF. Here the CDR3 DNA reads TGTGCCAGCAGCTTCGGGACTAACAACAATGAGCAGTACTTC. This sequence joins TRBV7-2 and TRBJ2-5; 7 positions match TRBD2. The germline V gene encodes CDR1 SGHTA and CDR2 FQGNSA. J gave up 11 bases and V 3 bases, and 12 bases lay outside the gene matches. The CDR3 is 14 amino acids. Full variable domain (missing parts from reference TRBV7-2 and TRBJ2-5): GAGVSQSPSNKVTEKGKDVELRCDPISGHTALYWYRQSLGQGLEFLIYFQGNSAPDKSGLPSDRFSAERTGGSVSTLTIQRTQQEDSAVYLCASSFGTNNNEQYFGPGTRLLVL.

This clonotype was counted only a few times. This chain links TRBV2 with TRBJ1-4; a possible D gene is TRBD1 (6 bases). V was cut by 7 bases and J by 10 bases, with 13 bases left in between. The CDR3 loop spans 12 amino acids. Germline V lookup: CDR1 SNHLY, CDR2 FYNNEI. The CDR3 sequence is CASTYLQGKLFF. In nucleotides, the CDR3 is TGTGCCAGCACATATTTACAGGGAAAACTGTTTTTT.

V gene TRBV3-1 combines with J gene TRBJ1-1; D remains unclear. V shed 0 bases and J shed 9 bases, with 8 bases lying between them. Germline V gene sequence: CDR1 LGHDT, CDR2 YNNKEL (reference sequence). The CDR3 spans 12 residues. The CDR3 bases are TGTGCCAGCAGCCAAGATCAAAGGCAAGCTTTCTTT. It translates to CASSQDQRQAFF.

This clonotype was counted ten times or more. This rearrangement joins TRBV29-1 to TRBJ2-1; 11 bases fit TRBD2. The germline gives CDR1 SQVTM, CDR2 ANQGSEA. V shed 7 bases and J 5 bases; nucleotides not matched to a gene: 4. This CDR3 is 13 amino acids long. The CDR3, as DNA: TGCAGCGAACGACTAGCGGGACACAATGAGCAGTTCTTC. It translates to CSERLAGHNEQFF.

The CDR3, as DNA: TGTGCTAGTGGTTTGGGACAAATGAACACTGAAGCTTTCTTT. Translated: CASGLGQMNTEAFF. The chain combines TRBV12-5 with TRBJ1-1; unclear D gene. The CDR3 is 14 residues long. Germline loops: CDR1 LGHNT, CDR2 FRNRAP. Trimming stripped 1 base from V and 0 bases from J, with 6 bases between.